This TCR beta chain was identified in a study of Ad26.COV2.S vaccination and SARS-CoV-2 variants. Note on this clone: The antigen remains undetermined.

Method: immunoSEQ multiplex PCR; TCRdb's copy keeps in-frame clones and lacks some. The sample includes more than 150,000 clones, around 85% of them seen just once. Overall study findings and caveats: Vaccinees showed greater spike-specific TCR breadth than placebo recipients. The analyses of TCR breadth and depth may have understated the size of total T cell responses.

Trimming left V 2 bases short and J 7 bases short, with 11 bases between. The CDR3 has 13 amino acids. CDR1 and CDR2 (germline): MDHEN, SYDVKM. The source material was peripheral blood, sampled after recovery from COVID-19. The rearrangement joins TRBV28 to TRBJ1-2; D is uncertain. This TCR was sampled from a human donor who had recovered from COVID-19. In DNA form, the CDR3 reads TGTGCCAGCAGTTTAGGCCAGGCGCGTGGCTACACCTTC. This translates into CASSLGQARGYTF.